This paragraph reports one TCR beta chain. Its antigen is as yet unknown. This CDR3 is 14 amino acids long. Germline CDR1 is MDHEN and CDR2 is SYDVKM. V gave up 3 bases and J gave up 2 bases, with 11 bases separating them. The sample is drawn from a study of T cell responses to AZD1222 COVID-19 vaccine. Regarding the study as a whole: Without day 14 samples, only post-peak T cell repertoires were studied. There were vaccine-associated CD4 TCRs across spike, dominant at 160-218 and 743-854. Donor demographics were predominantly white British with a female majority; clonal diversity may be underestimated. Per reports, nearly half of all spike-specific TCRs target regions that are unmutated in variants.

Sequenced by immunoSEQ multiplex PCR; TCRdb stores in-frame clones only, minus some. In the table there are around 67,000 clones, 84% of which are singletons. The sample here was peripheral blood, taken on day 0 of AZD1222 vaccination. The chain uses TRBV28 and TRBJ2-7; D gene ambiguous. The sequence was collected from an adult in good health. The CDR3 reads CASSFRMATYEQYF. The CDR3 DNA reads TGTGCCAGCAGTTTCAGGATGGCGACCTACGAGCAGTACTTC. The whole variable domain, remainder taken from reference TRBV28 and TRBJ2-7, is DVKVTQSSRYLVKRTGEKVFLECVQDMDHENMFWYRQDPGLGLRLIYFSYDVKMKEKGDIPEGYSVSREKKERFSLILESASTNQTSMYLCASSFRMATYEQYFGPGTRLTVT.